The 11 T cell receptor beta chains reported below all come from one sample, sequenced in a study of PD-1 blockade in mismatch repair-deficient tumors. The repertoire was sequenced with immunoSEQ multiplex PCR; TCRdb's copy has only in-frame clones and lacks some. There are 8,500 to 9,500 clones in the sample; 75% to 90% occur only once, and 0.85% to 1% lies in the top ten. The sequencing used PBMCs, collected 46 weeks after starting pembrolizumab. These receptors all stem from an adult with mismatch repair-deficient cancer.

The J gene is TRBJ2-1, the V gene TRBV7-3; 13 bases map to TRBD2. J gave up 9 bases and V 5 bases, and 4 bases lay outside the gene matches. This CDR3 comprises 14 residues. Looked up from germline, CDR1 is SGHTA and CDR2 is FQGTGA. CDR3 DNA: TGTGCCAGCAGCAGGACTAGCGGGAGAACTGAGCAGTTCTTC. Translating it yields CASSRTSGRTEQFF.

The rearrangement uses TRBV4-1 and TRBJ1-5; the D gene is possibly TRBD1 (6 bases). CDR3 length equals 19 residues. Germline loops: CDR1 MGHRA, CDR2 YSYEKL. With 0 bases removed from V and 7 bases from J, the gap between germline ends came to 25 bases. The CDR3 loop reads CASSQDPVSTGQKGQPQHF. CDR3 nucleotide sequence: TGCGCCAGCAGCCAAGATCCAGTATCGACAGGTCAAAAGGGGCAGCCCCAGCATTTT.

The chain links TRBV4-2 to TRBJ2-5; TRBD2 agrees at 7 bases. V lost 3 bases to trimming and J lost 1 base; unmatched junction nucleotides: 5. CDR1 and CDR2 (germline): LGHNA, YNFKEQ. This CDR3 is built from 15 residues. The CDR3 DNA sequence: TGTGCCAGCAGCCAGATGGCTAGCGGCCAAGAGACCCAGTACTTC. This translates into CASSQMASGQETQYF.

The chain is built from TRBV29-1 and TRBJ2-1, with 7 positions matching TRBD2. This CDR3 contains 16 residues. V shed 1 base and J 4 bases; nucleotides not matched to a gene: 10. Germline values: CDR1 SQVTM, CDR2 ANQGSEA. CDR3 DNA sequence: TGCAGCGTTGAAGCTATGGGCGGGCGGGAGTACAATGAGCAGTTCTTC. Translated, it gives CSVEAMGGREYNEQFF.

The CDR3 is CASSVVAASYNEQFF. The DNA of the CDR3 is TGTGCCAGCAGCGTAGTGGCGGCCTCCTACAATGAGCAGTTCTTC. The chain joins TRBV9 to TRBJ2-1; no firm D call. Germline V CDR1 and CDR2: SGDLS, YYNGEE. CDR3 size: 15 residues. The V end was cut by 0 bases, the J end by 0 bases, with 7 bases between. The whole variable domain, remainder taken from reference TRBV9 and TRBJ2-1, is DSGVTQTPKHLITATGQRVTLRCSPRSGDLSVYWYQQSLDQGLQFLIQYYNGEERAKGNILERFSAQQFPDLHSELNLSSLELGDSALYFCASSVVAASYNEQFFGPGTRLTVL.

The CDR3 reads CASGSQGYEQYF. In DNA form, the CDR3 reads TGTGCCAGCGGTAGCCAGGGCTACGAGCAGTACTTC. The J gene is TRBJ2-7, the V gene TRBV28; TRBD1 might be the D (5 bases). Per germline, CDR1 MDHEN and CDR2 SYDVKM. Trimming removed 8 bases from V and 3 bases from J, with 11 bases in between. The CDR3 has 12 amino acids.

The chain employs TRBV2 and TRBJ1-2, with a weak D call TRBD1 (6 bases). The CDR3 runs 13 residues. V was pared by 6 bases and J by 2 bases, with 10 bases between. Germline values: CDR1 SNHLY, CDR2 FYNNEI. CDR3 sequence reads: CASRSDSNYGYTF. CDR3 nucleotides: TGTGCCAGCAGGTCGGACAGCAACTATGGCTACACCTTC.

This chain links TRBV27 with TRBJ1-4; D is unclear. V was clipped by 2 bases and J by 4 bases, with 5 bases between them. Per the germline V gene, CDR1 is MNHEY and CDR2 is SMNVEV (reference sequence). The CDR3 has 13 amino acids. The CDR3, as DNA: TGTGCCAGCAGTTTACGTAGTAATGAAAAACTGTTTTTT. Translation gives CASSLRSNEKLFF.

V is TRBV7-8 and J is TRBJ2-3, with D hard to call. Trimming pared 6 bases from V and 4 bases from J, leaving 11 bases between. Germline lookup yields CDR1 SGHVS and CDR2 FQNEAQ. CDR3 size: 13 residues. CDR3 sequence: CASSRNRADTQYF. The CDR3 nucleotides are TGTGCCAGCAGTCGCAATCGAGCAGATACGCAGTATTTT.

This clone showed up just once. The chain carries TRBV4-2 and TRBJ2-3; TRBD2 agrees at 14 bases. Germline CDR1 LGHNA, CDR2 YNFKEQ. The CDR3 has 15 amino acids. With V trimmed by 6 bases and J by 9 bases, 8 bases remained unmatched. The CDR3 DNA is TGTGCCAGCAGTCGACAGACTAGCGGGGGGGCAACGCAGTATTTT. Amino acid sequence: CASSRQTSGGATQYF.

This clone occurred once. This chain links TRBV7-8 with TRBJ1-1, with D possibly being TRBD1 (5 bases). Trimming took off 3 bases at V and 1 base at J, with 18 bases between the two ends. There are 17 residues in the CDR3. CDR1 is SGHVS and CDR2 is FQNEAQ in the germline V gene. The CDR3 DNA reads TGTGCCAGCAGCTTCAAATCTCCACAGGTTTGGAACACTGAAGCTTTCTTT. Amino acid sequence: CASSFKSPQVWNTEAFF.